This TCR beta chain was recovered during a study of CD8 T cells in Susac syndrome (dated by TCRdb to the late 2010s). Turning to the overall study: Whether CD8+ T cell activation and differentiation in Susac syndrome was antigen driven was tested using repertoire sequencing. CD8+ T cell repertoire clonality was compared between eleven to twelve healthy donors, about 14 Susac syndrome patients and 15 multiple sclerosis patients.

Peripheral blood CD8+ and CD4+ T cells from healthy donors, Susac syndrome patients and multiple sclerosis patients were profiled by high-throughput TCR beta sequencing. The healthy donors served as controls matched for age and sex. Bulk CD8+ and CD4+ T cells were purified by magnetic negative isolation, whereas CD8+ TEMRA cells were enriched by FACS. Blood was drawn into EDTA tubes, processed within 24 hours, and PBMCs were isolated by density gradient centrifugation. PBMCs destined for TCR sequencing were cryopreserved in liquid nitrogen and later thawed in a 37 °C water bath. Purity of sorted or isolated CD4+, CD8+ and CD8+ TEMRA cells was at least 90%. RNA was extracted with the RNeasy kit and roughly 0.45 to 1 ug was reverse transcribed using random hexamers. The immunoSEQ multiplex PCR assay, which covers 54 Vbeta and 13 Jbeta segments, was used to amplify TCR beta CDR3 regions. To correct PCR amplification bias, a synthetic template baseline was used for both primer optimization and computational correction. In the source study's methods: Reads were assigned to V, D and J genes according to IMGT and analyzed in immunoSEQ Analyzer, with only productive sequences retained. Clonality was calculated as one minus the Shannon entropy normalized by log2 of the number of productive unique sequences. For each patient and control, public and private clones were evaluated within the 100 most prevalent clones. Clones were defined as Susac-specific if absent from the healthy and MS cohorts, from 1052 published viral clones and from other ImmuneACCESS disease sequences. The public reads were quality trimmed at Q25 with fastp and then assembled into clones with MiXCR by TCRdb, keeping productive beta chains. Identical CDR3 proteins give one entry, which carries the most common genes and DNA. TCRdb, not the authors, supplied the V and J calls. Across this sample there are 75,000 to 100,000 distinct CDR3 sequences, with about 93% seen only once. The top ten hold 0.26% of the sample.

The research as a whole found: The TCR sequencing and HLA analysis was acknowledged to have included a relatively small number of individuals.

Note on this clonotype: Its antigen remains unidentified. No quality values exist for individual bases; no much larger clone is one base distant.

Counted from cysteine to phenylalanine, this CDR3 has 13 amino acids. Of all the DNA, just the CDR3 is kept, 39 bases in frame from base 1. Taken from the germline V gene (reference sequence), the CDR1 and CDR2 loops are LNHDA and SQIVND. V is clipped by 8 bases and J by 5 bases, and the sequence between their germline boundaries is 12 bases long. Sequencing was done on a sample of CD8+ T cells from PBMCs. The sequence was obtained from a human donor in good health. The rearranged segments are TRBV19 and TRBJ2-2; TRBD2 is a possible D gene, resting on 5 matching bases. CDR3 protein: CASSPGGTGELFF. The sequence in DNA is TGTGCCAGTTCTCCAGGCGGGACCGGGGAGCTGTTTTTT.